The TCR beta chain described here comes from a study of human T cells and chemical hapten exposure. Study as a whole: Small pooled library volume differences chiefly drove per-sample TCR yield variation.

Each cDNA molecule in the library carried unique molecular identifiers. TCRdb reprocessed the RACE reads with MiXCR, giving one entry per CDR3 protein. The data contain about 130,000 distinct CDR3 sequences, approximately 9.5% of them singletons. Findings and caveats of the study: TCRs exceeding a frequency of 1 in 1000 stayed unchanged under DPC sensitization.

V lost 2 bases, J lost 7 bases, and 8 bases lay in between. The CDR3 spans 13 residues. The time point was: healthy volunteer bleed at 2 weeks. Unfractionated whole blood was the source of the extracted total RNA. In its sample, this clonotype was seen many times. Antigen specificity is unknown. Sequenced material: whole blood. The origin of this receptor is a male donor in good health. Some clones in this sample may be carry-over from other donors' samples. V gene TRBV12-3 or TRBV12-4 combines with J gene TRBJ2-2; perhaps D is TRBD1 or TRBD2 (5 bases each). The CDR3: CASSLRDLGELFF. The CDR3 DNA follows: TGTGCCAGCAGTTTAAGGGACCTCGGGGAGCTGTTTTTT.